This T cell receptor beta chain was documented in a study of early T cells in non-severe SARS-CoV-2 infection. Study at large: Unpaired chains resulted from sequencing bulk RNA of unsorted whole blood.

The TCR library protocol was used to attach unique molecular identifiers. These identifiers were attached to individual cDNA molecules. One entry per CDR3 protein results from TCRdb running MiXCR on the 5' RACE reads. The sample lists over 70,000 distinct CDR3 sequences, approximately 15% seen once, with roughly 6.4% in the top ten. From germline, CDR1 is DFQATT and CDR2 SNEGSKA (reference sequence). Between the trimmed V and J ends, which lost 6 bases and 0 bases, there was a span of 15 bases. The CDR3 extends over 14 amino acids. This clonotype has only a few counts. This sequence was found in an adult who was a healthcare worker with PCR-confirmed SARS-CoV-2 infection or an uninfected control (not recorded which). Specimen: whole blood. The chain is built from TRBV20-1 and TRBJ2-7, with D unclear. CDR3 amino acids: CSAPLPASSYEQYF. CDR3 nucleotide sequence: TGCAGTGCCCCCCTGCCGGCGAGCTCCTACGAGCAGTACTTC.